These T cell receptor beta chains were read from a single sample in a study of shared clonotypes between healthy human individuals. Assay used: immunoSEQ multiplex PCR; TCRdb lists only in-frame clones, some missing. The sample contains around 2.5 million clones, roughly 93% of which appear only once. The sample comprised naive CD4+ T cells from PBMCs. The receptors originated from a man aged 18 to 29 in good health. Some clones in this sample may be carry-over from other donors' samples. Each CDR3 is given with its conserved first and last residue. Each record gives: clone size, D gene, V gene, J gene, CDR3 protein, CDR3 DNA. A D gene is named only where the DNA matches it firmly. Clone size is stated in some rows and not others, as once, few, many or a class when expanded.

>NA|NA|TRBV18|TRBJ2-1
CASSTAGSDTEQFF
TGTGCCAGCTCGACGGCGGGGAGTGATACTGAGCAGTTCTTC
>NA|TRBD1|TRBV5-6|TRBJ1-2
CASSLDTGQGRYGYTF
TGTGCCAGCAGCTTGGACACGGGACAGGGGCGGTATGGCTACACCTTC
>NA|NA|TRBV7-9|TRBJ1-2
CASSLDSRHPVGYTF
TGTGCCAGCAGCTTAGACAGTCGCCACCCAGTCGGCTACACCTTC
>NA|NA|TRBV6-6|TRBJ2-2
CASSSRQGGAGELFF
TGTGCCAGCAGCTCGAGACAGGGAGGGGCCGGGGAGCTGTTTTTT
>NA|NA|TRBV28|TRBJ2-1
CASSSPRTSSYNEQFF
TGTGCCAGCAGTTCCCCTAGGACGAGCTCCTACAATGAGCAGTTCTTC
>once|NA|TRBV11-1|TRBJ2-7
CASSVLGYEQYF
TGTGCCAGCAGCGTCCTCGGGTACGAGCAGTACTTC
>NA|NA|TRBV2|TRBJ2-2
CASSGSFKGTGELFF
TGTGCCAGCAGTGGGAGTTTTAAGGGCACCGGGGAGCTGTTTTTT
>NA|NA|TRBV11-1|TRBJ2-7
CASSSFSEQYF
TGTGCCAGCAGCTCCTTCTCCGAGCAGTACTTC
>NA|TRBD2|TRBV19|TRBJ2-1
CASSISGSVYNEQFF
TGTGCCAGTAGCATTAGCGGGAGTGTCTACAATGAGCAGTTCTTC
>NA|NA|TRBV7-2|TRBJ1-2
CASSLGRQSYGYTF
TGTGCCAGCAGCTTAGGACGGCAAAGCTATGGCTACACCTTC
>NA|TRBD1|TRBV18|TRBJ2-7
CASSPQDRGLKEQYF
TGTGCCAGCTCACCTCAGGACAGGGGCCTAAAAGAGCAGTACTTC
>NA|NA|TRBV28|TRBJ2-1
CASSLFGTAYNEQFF
TGTGCCAGCAGTTTATTCGGGACTGCGTACAATGAGCAGTTCTTC
>NA|NA|TRBV5-4|TRBJ2-7
CASSLGGHGRKGDEQYF
TGTGCCAGCAGCTTGGGGGGTCACGGGAGAAAAGGAGACGAGCAGTACTTC
>NA|TRBD2|TRBV5-1|TRBJ2-2
CASSPTSGRANTGELFF
TGCGCCAGCAGCCCCACTAGCGGGAGGGCGAACACCGGGGAGCTGTTTTTT
>NA|NA|TRBV6-5|TRBJ1-1
CASSYSGGRSNTEAFF
TGTGCCAGCAGTTACTCCGGGGGCCGGTCCAACACTGAAGCTTTCTTT
>NA|TRBD2|TRBV9|TRBJ2-7
CAGGRTSEGEQYF
TGTGCCGGGGGGAGGACTAGCGAGGGCGAGCAGTACTTC
>NA|NA|TRBV28|TRBJ2-3
CASSSPISPSTDTQYF
TGTGCCAGCAGTTCCCCAATATCCCCCAGCACAGATACGCAGTATTTT
>NA|NA|TRBV7-2|TRBJ2-5
CASSRGHLQETQYF
TGTGCCAGCAGCCGGGGACATCTCCAAGAGACCCAGTACTTC
>NA|NA|TRBV9|TRBJ1-1
CASSISDTEAFF
TGTGCCAGCAGCATCAGTGACACTGAAGCTTTCTTT
>NA|TRBD1|TRBV28|TRBJ2-5
CASSGRGQVQYF
TGTGCCAGCTCTGGCAGGGGGCAGGTCCAGTACTTC
>NA|NA|TRBV7-2|TRBJ2-7
CASSSRTGWGAYEQYF
TGTGCCAGCAGCTCCAGGACAGGCTGGGGGGCCTACGAGCAGTACTTC
>NA|TRBD1|TRBV6-6|TRBJ1-1
CASSYQGAQTEAFF
TGTGCCAGCAGTTACCAGGGGGCGCAGACTGAAGCTTTCTTT
>NA|NA|TRBV28|TRBJ1-1
CASSRGDRNTEAFF
TGTGCCAGCAGTCGGGGGGACCGAAACACTGAAGCTTTCTTT
>NA|TRBD2|TRBV5-1|TRBJ2-1
CASSLPRTSAYNEQFF
TGCGCCAGCAGCTTGCCAAGGACTAGCGCCTACAATGAGCAGTTCTTC
>NA|TRBD1|TRBV18|TRBJ2-1
CASSWGQTYNEQFF
TGTGCCAGCTCCTGGGGACAGACCTACAATGAGCAGTTCTTC
>NA|NA|TRBV6-1|TRBJ1-5
CASSGQPSNQPQHF
TGTGCCAGCTCGGGCCAGCCTAGCAATCAGCCCCAGCATTTT
>NA|NA|TRBV12-1|TRBJ1-4
CASSLEGTGATNEKLFF
TGTGCCAGCAGCTTAGAAGGGACAGGGGCAACTAATGAAAAACTGTTTTTT
>once|NA|TRBV9|TRBJ2-3
CASSLDKETQYF
TGTGCCAGCAGCTTAGACAAGGAAACGCAGTATTTT
>NA|NA|TRBV11-2|TRBJ1-1
CASSLHVGVVAFF
TGTGCCAGCAGCTTACATGTGGGGGTGGTAGCTTTCTTT
>once|NA|TRBV28|TRBJ2-2
CASSLAGLGPGELFF
TGTGCCAGCAGTTTGGCCGGGTTGGGGCCCGGGGAGCTGTTTTTT
>once|TRBD2|TRBV9|TRBJ2-5
CASSVEGLAGTKTQYF
TGTGCCAGCAGCGTAGAGGGACTAGCGGGAACAAAGACCCAGTACTTC
>NA|NA|TRBV30|TRBJ2-5
CAWDRGPQGQETQYF
TGTGCCTGGGACCGGGGGCCCCAGGGCCAAGAGACCCAGTACTTC